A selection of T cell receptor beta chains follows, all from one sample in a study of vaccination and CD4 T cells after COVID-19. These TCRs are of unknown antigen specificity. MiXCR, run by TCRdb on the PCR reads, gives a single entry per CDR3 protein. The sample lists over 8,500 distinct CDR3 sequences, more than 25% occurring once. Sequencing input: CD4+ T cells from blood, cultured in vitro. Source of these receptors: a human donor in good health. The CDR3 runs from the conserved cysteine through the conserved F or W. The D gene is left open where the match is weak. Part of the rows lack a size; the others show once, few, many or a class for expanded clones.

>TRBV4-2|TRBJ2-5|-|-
CASSQERGGGETQYF
TGTGCCAGCAGCCAAGAAAGGGGTGGCGGGGAGACCCAGTACTTC
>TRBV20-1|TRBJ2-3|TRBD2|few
CSAWTSGRSDTQYF
TGCAGTGCTTGGACTAGCGGGCGGTCAGATACGCAGTATTTT
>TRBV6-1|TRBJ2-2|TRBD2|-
CASSGLAGGESANTGELFF
TGTGCCAGCTCGGGACTAGCGGGAGGGGAAAGCGCGAACACCGGGGAGCTGTTTTTT
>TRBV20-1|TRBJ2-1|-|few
CSARAAARINEQFF
TGCAGTGCACGGGCGGCGGCTCGGATAAATGAGCAGTTCTTC
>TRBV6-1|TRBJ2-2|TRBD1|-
CASSEVGTGTNTGELFF
TGTGCCAGCAGTGAAGTTGGGACAGGGACGAACACCGGGGAGCTGTTTTTT
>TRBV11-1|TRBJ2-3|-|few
CASSHAGFGDTQYF
TGTGCCAGCAGCCACGCAGGGTTTGGAGATACGCAGTATTTT
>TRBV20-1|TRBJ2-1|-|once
CSARTGLVLYNEQFF
TGCAGTGCTAGAACAGGTCTAGTCCTTTACAATGAGCAGTTCTTC
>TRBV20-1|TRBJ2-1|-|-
CSASFYRPYNEQFF
TGCAGTGCTAGCTTCTACCGACCTTACAATGAGCAGTTCTTC
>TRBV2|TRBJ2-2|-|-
CASSFPPTGELFF
TGTGCCAGCAGTTTTCCCCCCACCGGGGAGCTGTTTTTT
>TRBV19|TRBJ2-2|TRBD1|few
CASSPGTVPTGELFF
TGTGCCAGTAGTCCTGGGACAGTACCCACCGGGGAGCTGTTTTTT
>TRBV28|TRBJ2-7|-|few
CASSLLPYEQYF
TGTGCCAGCAGTTTACTTCCCTACGAGCAGTACTTC
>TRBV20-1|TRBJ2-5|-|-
CSARDRTGRQETQYF
TGCAGTGCTAGAGATCGTACAGGGCGACAAGAGACCCAGTACTTC
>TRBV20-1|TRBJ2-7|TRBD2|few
CSAPSGAGQGLASDEQYF
TGCAGTGCTCCGTCGGGGGCAGGCCAGGGACTAGCATCAGACGAGCAGTACTTC
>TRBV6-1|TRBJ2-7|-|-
CASDMQATYEQYF
TGTGCCAGCGATATGCAGGCTACCTACGAGCAGTACTTC
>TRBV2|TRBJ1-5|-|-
CASSPQGMGSNQPQHF
TGTGCCAGCAGTCCCCAGGGGATGGGGAGCAATCAGCCCCAGCATTTT
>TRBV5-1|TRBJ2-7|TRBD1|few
CASSPGQPPHEQYF
TGCGCCAGCAGTCCGGGACAGCCGCCCCACGAGCAGTACTTC
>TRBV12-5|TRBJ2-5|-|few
CASGLGSGLETQYF
TGTGCTAGTGGTTTGGGATCAGGGTTAGAGACCCAGTACTTC
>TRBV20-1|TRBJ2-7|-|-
CSALPGGTLSSYEQYF
TGCAGTGCCCTCCCCGGCGGGACACTATCCTCCTACGAGCAGTACTTC
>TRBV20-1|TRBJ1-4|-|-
CSARGGEATNEKLFF
TGCAGTGCTAGAGGCGGGGAAGCAACTAATGAAAAACTGTTTTTT
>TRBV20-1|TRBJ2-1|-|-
CSYGGPREQFF
TGCAGCTACGGGGGCCCGAGGGAGCAGTTCTTC
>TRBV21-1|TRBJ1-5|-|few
CARREVGTGDHNQPQHF
TGTGCCCGTAGGGAGGTGGGGACAGGCGATCACAATCAGCCCCAGCATTTT
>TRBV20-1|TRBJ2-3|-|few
CSASEVDRQLSPSTDTQYF
TGCAGTGCTAGTGAGGTTGACAGACAGCTGAGCCCTAGCACAGATACGCAGTATTTT
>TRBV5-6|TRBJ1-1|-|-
CASSLVQGPDTEAFF
TGTGCCAGCAGCTTGGTACAAGGGCCAGACACTGAAGCTTTCTTT
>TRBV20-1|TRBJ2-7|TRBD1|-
CSASRRDRPYEQYF
TGCAGTGCTAGTCGAAGGGACAGGCCCTACGAGCAGTACTTC
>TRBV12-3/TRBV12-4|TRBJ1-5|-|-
CASSPSDSTNQPQHF
TGTGCCAGCAGTCCTTCAGACAGTACCAATCAGCCCCAGCATTTT
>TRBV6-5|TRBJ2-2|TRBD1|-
CASSSQTGWAGELFF
TGTGCCAGCAGTTCCCAGACAGGGTGGGCCGGGGAGCTGTTTTTT
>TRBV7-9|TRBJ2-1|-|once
CASGFGRGLGEQFF
TGTGCCAGCGGCTTCGGTCGGGGTTTAGGTGAGCAGTTCTTC
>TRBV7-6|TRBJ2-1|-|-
CASSASRTEQFF
TGTGCCAGCAGCGCCTCGAGGACTGAGCAGTTCTTC
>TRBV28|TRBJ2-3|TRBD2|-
CASSQRTSGRGADTQYF
TGTGCCAGCAGCCAAAGGACTAGCGGGAGAGGGGCAGATACGCAGTATTTT
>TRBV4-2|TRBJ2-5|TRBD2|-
CASSQDGGLAGRQETQYF
TGTGCCAGCAGCCAAGATGGGGGACTAGCGGGTCGTCAAGAGACCCAGTACTTC
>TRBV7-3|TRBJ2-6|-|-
CASSRGGSGANVLTF
TGTGCCAGCAGTCGTGGGGGTTCTGGGGCCAACGTCCTGACTTTC
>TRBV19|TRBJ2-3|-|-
CASSEHGGRTDTQYF
TGTGCCAGTAGCGAACACGGCGGTCGCACAGATACGCAGTATTTT
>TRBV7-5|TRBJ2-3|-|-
CISVPEARGEVAEGREQYF
-
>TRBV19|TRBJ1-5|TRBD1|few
CASGMTGLYQPQHF
TGTGCCAGTGGTATGACAGGGCTCTATCAGCCCCAGCATTTT
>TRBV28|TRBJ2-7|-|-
CASSLLDNSYEQYF
TGTGCCAGCAGTTTATTGGACAACTCCTACGAGCAGTACTTC
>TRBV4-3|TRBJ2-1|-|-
CASSFLIGTTSEQFF
TGCGCCAGCAGCTTCTTGATAGGGACCACCTCTGAGCAGTTCTTC
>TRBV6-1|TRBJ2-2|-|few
CASSVTGPGELFF
TGTGCCAGCAGTGTTACGGGACCCGGGGAGCTGTTTTTT
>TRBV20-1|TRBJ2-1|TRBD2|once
CSARDPLAGKYEQFF
TGCAGTGCTAGAGATCCGCTAGCGGGAAAGTATGAGCAGTTCTTC
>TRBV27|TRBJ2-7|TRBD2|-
CASSLGGSMYEQYF
TGTGCCAGCTCGTTGGGGGGGAGTATGTACGAGCAGTACTTC
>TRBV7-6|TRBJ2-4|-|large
CASSLDGGIYGIQYF
TGTGCCAGCAGCTTAGATGGCGGGATTTATGGCATTCAGTACTTC
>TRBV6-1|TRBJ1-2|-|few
CASSDWGFGYGYTF
TGTGCCAGCAGTGATTGGGGGTTCGGCTATGGCTACACCTTC
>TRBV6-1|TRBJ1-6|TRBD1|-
CASSTPGTGFSPLHF
TGTGCCAGCAGTACCCCCGGGACAGGATTTTCACCCCTCCACTTT
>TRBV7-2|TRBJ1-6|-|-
CASSTQGPSSSPLHF
TGTGCCAGCAGCACACAGGGCCCGTCGAGTTCACCCCTCCACTTT
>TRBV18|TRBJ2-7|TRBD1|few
CASSVGQGEREQYF
TGTGCCAGCTCAGTTGGACAGGGGGAGAGGGAGCAGTACTTC